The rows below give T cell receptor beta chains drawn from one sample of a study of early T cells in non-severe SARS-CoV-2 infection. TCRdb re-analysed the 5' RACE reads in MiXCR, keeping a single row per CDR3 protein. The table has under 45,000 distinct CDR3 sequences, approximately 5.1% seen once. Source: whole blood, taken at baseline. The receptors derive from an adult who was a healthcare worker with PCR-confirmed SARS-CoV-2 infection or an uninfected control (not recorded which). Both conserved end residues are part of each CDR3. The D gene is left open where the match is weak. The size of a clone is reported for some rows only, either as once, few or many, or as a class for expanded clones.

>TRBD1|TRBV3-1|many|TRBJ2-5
TGTGCCAGCAGCCGACAGGGGTCTGGGGAGACCCAGTACTTC
CASSRQGSGETQYF
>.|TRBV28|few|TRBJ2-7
TGTGCCAGCTGCCCCTCTGGCCTATCCTACGAGCAGTACTTC
CASCPSGLSYEQYF
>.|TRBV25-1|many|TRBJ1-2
TGTGCCATTCAAGGGCCCCTTGGCTACACCTTC
CAIQGPLGYTF
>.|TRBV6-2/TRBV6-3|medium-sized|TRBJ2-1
TGTGCCAGCAGTTACACGACTAGAATCGGAAATGAGCAGTTCTTC
CASSYTTRIGNEQFF
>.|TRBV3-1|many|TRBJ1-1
TGTGCCAGCAGCCAAGGGCTAGGGGGGTGGACTGAAGCTTTCTTT
CASSQGLGGWTEAFF
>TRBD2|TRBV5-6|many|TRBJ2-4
TGTGCCAGCAGCCGGGAGGCTATCATAGCCAAAAACATTCAGTACTTC
CASSREAIIAKNIQYF
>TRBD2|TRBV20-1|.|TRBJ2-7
TGCAGTGCCCCACTAGCGGGAGGGCTCCTAAGCTCCTACGAGCAGTACTTC
CSAPLAGGLLSSYEQYF
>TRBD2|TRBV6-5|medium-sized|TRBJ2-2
TGTGCCAGCACGAAAGACATAGGGACTAGCGGAACCGGGGAGCTGTTTTTT
CASTKDIGTSGTGELFF
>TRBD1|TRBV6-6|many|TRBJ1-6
TGTGCCAGCAAAGGGGGGGACAGTTCACCCCTCCACTTT
CASKGGDSSPLHF
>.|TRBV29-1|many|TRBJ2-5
TGCAGCGTTGATGTTCCGGAGACCCAGTACTTC
CSVDVPETQYF
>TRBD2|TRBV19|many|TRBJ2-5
TGTGCCAGTAGTACTACCGGGACTAGCGGGTTCGAGACCCAGTACTTC
CASSTTGTSGFETQYF
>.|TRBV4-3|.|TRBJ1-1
TGCGCCAGCAGCCAAGGGCATAACACTGAAGCTTTCTTT
CASSQGHNTEAFF
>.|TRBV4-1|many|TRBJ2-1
TGCGCCAGCAGCCAAGCGGGACACGGGAGCTCCTACAATGAGCAGTTCTTC
CASSQAGHGSSYNEQFF
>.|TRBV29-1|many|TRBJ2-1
TGCAGCGTGACACACGGGGGTACCGTTGGCGATGAGCAGTTCTTC
CSVTHGGTVGDEQFF
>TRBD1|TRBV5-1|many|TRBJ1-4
TGCGCCAGCAGCTCGACCCCGACAGGGTTTTATGAAAAACTGTTTTTT
CASSSTPTGFYEKLFF
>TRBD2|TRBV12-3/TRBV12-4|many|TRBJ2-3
TGTGCCAGCAGCCCCCGCCGACGGACTAGCGGTAGCACAGATACGCAGTATTTT
CASSPRRRTSGSTDTQYF
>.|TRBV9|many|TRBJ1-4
TGTGCCAGCAGCGTAGTCGGGCATCCCAATTTT
CASSVVGHPNF
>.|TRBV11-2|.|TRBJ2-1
TGTGCCAGCAGCTTAGGGAGTTGGTACAATGAGCAGTTCTTC
CASSLGSWYNEQFF
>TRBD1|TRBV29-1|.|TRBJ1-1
TGCAGCGCGGCAGGGGGGGACCCCACCCAAGGCACTGAAGCTTTCTTT
CSAAGGDPTQGTEAFF
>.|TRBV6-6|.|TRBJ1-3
TGTGCCAGCAGTTACTCGAATTTGGACAGCTCTGGAAACACCATATATTTT
CASSYSNLDSSGNTIYF
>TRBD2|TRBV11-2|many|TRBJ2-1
TGTGCCAGCAGCTTAAGACTAGCGGGAGGCGATGAGCAGTTCTTC
CASSLRLAGGDEQFF
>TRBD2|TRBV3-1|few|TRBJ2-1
TGTGCCAGCAGCCAAGATAGGGTTAGCGGGAGCGGGGAGCAGTTCTTC
CASSQDRVSGSGEQFF
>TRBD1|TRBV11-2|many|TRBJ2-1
TGTGCCAGCAGCTTAGTCCACCCGAGGACAGGGGATCACAATGAGCAGTTCTTC
CASSLVHPRTGDHNEQFF
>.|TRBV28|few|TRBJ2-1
TGTGCCAGCAGTTTAAGGGGACCACGAAATGAGCAGTTCTTC
CASSLRGPRNEQFF
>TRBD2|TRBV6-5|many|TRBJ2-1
TGTGCCAGCAGGAGCGCCCAATTGAGGACTAGCGGGAGGCTAAGCTCCTACAATGAGCAGTTCTTC
CASRSAQLRTSGRLSSYNEQFF
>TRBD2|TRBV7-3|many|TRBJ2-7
TGTGCCAGCAGCTTAACGGCGGGAGGGCCTTTGCCCTACGAGCAGTACTTC
CASSLTAGGPLPYEQYF
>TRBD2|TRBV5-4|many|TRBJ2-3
TGTGCCAGCAGCGAGGGGACTAGCGCGAACACAGATACGCAGTATTTT
CASSEGTSANTDTQYF
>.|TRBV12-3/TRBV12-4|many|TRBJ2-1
TGTGCCACCTCGGACGCAAGAGGCATGGTCGATGAGCAGTTCTTC
CATSDARGMVDEQFF
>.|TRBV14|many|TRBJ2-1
TGTGCCAGCAGCCAAGATCCGTACAATACGGAGTTCTTC
CASSQDPYNTEFF
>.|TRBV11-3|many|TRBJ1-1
TGTGCCAGCAGCTCCCCAGGGGAGGAGGACACTGAAGCTTTCTTT
CASSSPGEEDTEAFF
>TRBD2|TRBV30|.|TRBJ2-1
TGTGCCTTCGGTACCGGGACTAGCAGCCACAATGAGCAGTTCTTC
CAFGTGTSSHNEQFF
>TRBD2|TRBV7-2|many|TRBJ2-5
TGTGCCAGCAGCTTGGGACTAGCGGGAGTAAGAGAGACCCAGTACTTC
CASSLGLAGVRETQYF
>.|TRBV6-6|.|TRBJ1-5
TGTGCCAGCAGTTGGGGCTTGGGGAGCAATCAGCCCCAGCATTTT
CASSWGLGSNQPQHF
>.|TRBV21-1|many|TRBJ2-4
TGTGCCAGCAGCAAAGGGTCCGGGACTAGCGGAAAAAACATTCAGTACTTC
CASSKGSGTSGKNIQYF
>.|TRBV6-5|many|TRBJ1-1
TGTGCCAGCAGCAAGGACCCGTGGGGAACTGAAGCTTTCTTT
CASSKDPWGTEAFF
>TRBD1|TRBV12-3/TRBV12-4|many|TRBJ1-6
TGTGCCAGCAGCCGGGCTGGCAGGGGGGGGAATTCACCCCTCCACTTT
CASSRAGRGGNSPLHF
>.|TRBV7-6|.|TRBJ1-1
TGTGCCAGCAGCTTAGCCCGAGGGGTGAACACTGAAGCTTTCTTT
CASSLARGVNTEAFF
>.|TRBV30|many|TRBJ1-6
TGTGCCTGCCCTGTGGGCACTAGCTCCTATAATTCACCCCTCCACTTT
CACPVGTSSYNSPLHF
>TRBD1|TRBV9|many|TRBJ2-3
TGTGCCAGCAGCCTCCATGGACAGGGGGCTAGGGATACGCAGTATTTT
CASSLHGQGARDTQYF
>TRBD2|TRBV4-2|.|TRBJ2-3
TGTGCCAGCAGCCCGACTAGCGGGAGAACAGATACGCAGTATTTT
CASSPTSGRTDTQYF
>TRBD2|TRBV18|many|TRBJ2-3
TGTGCCAGCTCACCATCCCAGCTAGCGGGAGAGGTCACAGATACGCAGTATTTT
CASSPSQLAGEVTDTQYF
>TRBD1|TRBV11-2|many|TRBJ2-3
TGTGCCAGCAGCTCCCTACAGGGGGCATCTGTGGCAGATACGCAGTATTTT
CASSSLQGASVADTQYF
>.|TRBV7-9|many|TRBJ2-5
TGTGCCATTCAGGGGCTACCAGGAGAGACCCAGTACTTC
CAIQGLPGETQYF
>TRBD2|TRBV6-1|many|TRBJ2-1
TGTGCCAGCAGTTGGACTAGCGGTTACAATGAGCAGTTCTTC
CASSWTSGYNEQFF
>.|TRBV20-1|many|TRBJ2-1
TGCAGTGCTAGAGATTTCTACCGAGTCGACAATGAGCAGTTCTTC
CSARDFYRVDNEQFF
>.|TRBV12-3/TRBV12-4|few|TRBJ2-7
TGTGCCAGCAGTTTAGGACTGGCTTCCTACGAGCAGTACTTC
CASSLGLASYEQYF
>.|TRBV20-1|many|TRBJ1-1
TGCAGTGCTAGCCTCCTTGGAGCCCCTGAAGCTTTCTTT
CSASLLGAPEAFF
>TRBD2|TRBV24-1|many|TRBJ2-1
TGTGCCACCAGTGATTGGTCGACTAGCGGGAGGCCTTTCAATGAGCAGTTCTTC
CATSDWSTSGRPFNEQFF
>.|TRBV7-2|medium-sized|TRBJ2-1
TGTGCCAGCAGCAACCAAGCCTCGCGAGCCACCTACAATGAGCAGTTCTTC
CASSNQASRATYNEQFF
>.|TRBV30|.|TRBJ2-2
TGTGCCTGGTCCCCTTACGCCGGGGAGCTGTTTTTT
CAWSPYAGELFF
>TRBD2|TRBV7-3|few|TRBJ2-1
TGTGCCAGCAGCCGTAGCGGGACTACCTACAATGAGCAGTTCTTC
CASSRSGTTYNEQFF
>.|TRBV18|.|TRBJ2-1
TGTGCCAGCTCACCCGGCTCTATAGGCAATGAGCAGTTCTTC
CASSPGSIGNEQFF
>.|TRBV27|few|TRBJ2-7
TGTGCCAGCAGTCCCTTCCCGGAGGGATACGAGCAGTACTTC
CASSPFPEGYEQYF
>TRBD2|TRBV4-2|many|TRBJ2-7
TGTGCCAGCAGTCAACGAGGAGCGGGAGGGCCGGCGGAGGAGCAGTACTTC
CASSQRGAGGPAEEQYF
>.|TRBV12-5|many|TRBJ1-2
TGTGCTAGTGGTTTTGGCTTCGTCGAGACACCGTACTATGGCTACACCTTC
CASGFGFVETPYYGYTF
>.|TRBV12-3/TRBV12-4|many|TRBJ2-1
TGTGCCAGCAGTCACCCCAATACTTGGGATGAGCAGTTCTTC
CASSHPNTWDEQFF
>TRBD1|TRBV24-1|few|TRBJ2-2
TGTGCCACCAGTGCCCTTGGACAGGGGAACACCGGGGAGCTGTTTTTT
CATSALGQGNTGELFF
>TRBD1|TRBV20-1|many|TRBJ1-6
TGCAGTGCTAGAGAAAAGGACAGGGGGCTTGTGGGTTCACCCCTCCACTTT
CSAREKDRGLVGSPLHF